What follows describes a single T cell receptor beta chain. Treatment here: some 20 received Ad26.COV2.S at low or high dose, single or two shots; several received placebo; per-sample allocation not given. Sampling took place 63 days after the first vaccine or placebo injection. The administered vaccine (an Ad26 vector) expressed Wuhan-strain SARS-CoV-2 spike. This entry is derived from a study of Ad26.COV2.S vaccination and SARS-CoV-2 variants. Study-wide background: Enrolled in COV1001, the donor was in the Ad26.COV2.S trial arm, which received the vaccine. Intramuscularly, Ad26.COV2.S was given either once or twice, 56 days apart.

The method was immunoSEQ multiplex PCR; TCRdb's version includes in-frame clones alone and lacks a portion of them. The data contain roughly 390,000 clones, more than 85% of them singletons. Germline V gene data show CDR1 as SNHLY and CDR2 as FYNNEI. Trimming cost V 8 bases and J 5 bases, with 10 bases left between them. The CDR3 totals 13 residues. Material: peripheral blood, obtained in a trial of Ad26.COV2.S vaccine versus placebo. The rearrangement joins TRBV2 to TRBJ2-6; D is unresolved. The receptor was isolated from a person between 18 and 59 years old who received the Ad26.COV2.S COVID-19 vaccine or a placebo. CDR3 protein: CASLGIRANVLTF. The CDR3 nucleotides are TGTGCCAGCCTGGGCATTCGGGCCAACGTCCTGACTTTC.